This TCR beta chain was found in a study of control samples from healthy donors and cancer patients. Sequencing used immunoSEQ multiplex PCR; TCRdb keeps in-frame clones, though not all of them. This table holds under 150,000 clones, about nine tenths found once. The clonotype comes from a man aged 25-45 years in good health. Sequences were obtained from blood.

In DNA form, the CDR3 reads TGTGCCAGCAGGGCGACAGGGGCCCTTTACAATGAGCAGTTCTTC. This encodes CASRATGALYNEQFF. The chain links TRBV6-5 to TRBJ2-1; 8 bases fit TRBD1. There are 15 residues in the CDR3. The germline V gene encodes CDR1 MNHEY and CDR2 SVGAGI. V lost 6 bases and J lost 4; bases outside the gene matches: 8.